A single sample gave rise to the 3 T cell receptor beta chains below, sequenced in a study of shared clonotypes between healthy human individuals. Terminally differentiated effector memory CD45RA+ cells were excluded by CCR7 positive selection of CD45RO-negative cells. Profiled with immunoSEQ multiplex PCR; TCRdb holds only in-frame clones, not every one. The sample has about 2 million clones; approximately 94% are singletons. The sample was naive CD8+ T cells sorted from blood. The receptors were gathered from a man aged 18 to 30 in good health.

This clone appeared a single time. CDR3 sequence reads: CASSNVAGEAYNEQFF. In DNA, the CDR3 is TGTGCCAGCAGCAATGTAGCGGGGGAGGCGTACAATGAGCAGTTCTTC. The V gene is TRBV13, the J gene TRBJ2-1; TRBD2 agrees at 9 bases. V was pared by 5 bases and J by 4 bases, with 9 bases of the junction left unmatched. Germline V gene data show CDR1 as PRHDT and CDR2 as FYEKMQ (reference sequence). CDR3 size: 16 residues.

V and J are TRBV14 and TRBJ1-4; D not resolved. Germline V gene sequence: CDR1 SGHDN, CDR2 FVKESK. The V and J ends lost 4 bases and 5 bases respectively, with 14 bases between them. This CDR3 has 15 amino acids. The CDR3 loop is CASSRRLGLNEKLFF. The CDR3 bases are TGTGCCAGCAGCCGAAGACTGGGCCTGAATGAAAAACTGTTTTTT.

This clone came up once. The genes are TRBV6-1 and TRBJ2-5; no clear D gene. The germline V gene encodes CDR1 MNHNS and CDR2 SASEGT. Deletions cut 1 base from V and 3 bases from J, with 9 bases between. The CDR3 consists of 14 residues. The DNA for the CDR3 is TGTGCCAGCAGTGAAGGGTTTGAGGAAGAGACCCAGTACTTC. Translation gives CASSEGFEEETQYF.